A single sample gave rise to the 24 T cell receptor beta chains below, sequenced in a study of tumor-infiltrating lymphocytes in primary liver carcinoma. From approximately 0.5 ug of total RNA, TCR beta-specific cDNA was reverse-transcribed using a constant-region primer. Three rounds of nested multiplex PCR with slightly modified ARM-PCR produced TCR beta libraries. The opening two PCR rounds, nine to eleven cycles each, paired TRBV1-TRBV30 forward primers with a C-beta reverse primer. TCRdb itself ran the multiplex PCR reads through MiXCR, one entry per CDR3 protein. The repertoire has 47,000 or so distinct CDR3 sequences, about 80% of them found once; the top ten carry around 30%. Unsorted bulk tissue (about 20-30 mg) underwent RNA and DNA co-extraction. Material: liver tumor tissue from sampling region 3. Subset reported: tumor region T3, left-lateral pole. These receptors were obtained from a man between 35 and 55 years old with primary liver carcinoma and hepatitis B virus infection.

The table lists this clonotype with a few counts. The chain employs TRBV20-1 and TRBJ2-1; 9 positions agree with TRBD2. This CDR3 has 14 amino acids. Germline V gene lookup returns CDR1 DFQATT and CDR2 SNEGSKA (reference sequence). The CDR3 is CSAWSSGSKNEQFF. The CDR3 DNA follows: TGCAGCGCCTGGAGTAGCGGGAGTAAAAATGAGCAGTTCTTC.

Note on this clonotype: At one end the junction does not follow the germline gene, possibly because of a read error. This chain joins TRBV10-2 and TRBJ1-4; 9 bases align to TRBD1. The germline CDR1 and CDR2 sequences are WSHSY and SAAADI. The CDR3 totals 14 residues. In DNA form, the CDR3 reads TGCGCCAGCAGTGGAAGACAGGGGGTTGAAGAACTGTTTTTT. The encoded protein is CASSGRQGVEELFF.

Concerning this clonotype: No DNA is shown, since the ends of the CDR3 on it are uncertain; the CDR3 is the one TCRdb lists. The chain joins TRBV29-1 to TRBJ2-3; the table gives TRBD2 as D, unverified against the DNA. The CDR3 numbers 16 amino acids, ends counted. CDR1 is SQVTM and CDR2 is ANQGSEA in the germline V gene. CDR3 sequence: CSIEEVASGSADTQYF.

The chain couples TRBV29-1 to TRBJ2-3; D is possibly TRBD2 (5 bases). CDR1 and CDR2 from the germline V gene are SQVTM and ANQGSEA. This CDR3 comprises 14 residues. The CDR3 nucleotides read TGCAACATAGTGGAGAGGGATCGGTCAGATACGCAGTATTTT. Protein: CNIVERDRSDTQYF.

This clonotype was detected many times. This chain connects TRBV4-1 to TRBJ1-1; 7 bases fit TRBD1. The J segment lost 3 bases and the V segment lost 0 bases, leaving 10 bases of the junction unmatched. The CDR3 is 17 residues long. Germline V CDR1 and CDR2: MGHRA, YSYEKL. DNA of the CDR3: TGCGCCAGCAGCCAAGATCCAGGGGGGGGCCAGGACACTGAAGCTTTCTTT. Translating gives CASSQDPGGGQDTEAFF.

This clonotype has just a few counts. The genes are TRBV7-2 and TRBJ2-1; 10 nucleotides align to TRBD2. The CDR3 has 16 amino acids. J was trimmed by 3 bases and V by 1 base; bases with no gene match: 3. Germline CDR1 and CDR2: SGHTA and FQGNSA. Here the CDR3 reads CASSLDGTSVYNEQFF. The DNA for the CDR3 is TGTGCCAGCAGCTTAGACGGGACTAGCGTCTACAATGAGCAGTTCTTC.

By frequency in the sample, this clonotype is medium-sized (0.01 to 0.1%). J is TRBJ2-1 and V is TRBV6-5; TRBD2 matches 11 bases. V lost 5 bases and J lost 4; bases outside the gene matches: 4. The CDR3 contains 15 residues. Germline CDR1 is MNHEY and CDR2 is SVGAGI. This CDR3 reads CASSPGLAAYNEQFF. The CDR3 DNA is TGTGCCAGCAGTCCGGGACTAGCGGCATACAATGAGCAGTTCTTC.

The rearrangement uses TRBV10-3 and TRBJ2-3; maybe TRBD2 (6 bases). The germline V gene has CDR1 ENHRY and CDR2 SYGVKD. The length of the CDR3 is 14 residues. Trimming shortened V by 9 bases and J by 6 bases, and 19 bases separated the two germline ends. The CDR3: CAIGQRDSRDTQYF. DNA of the CDR3: TGTGCCATTGGCCAACGGGACTCACGGGATACGCAGTATTTT.

This clonotype occurred many times. The rearrangement uses TRBV6-5 and TRBJ2-3; 7 nucleotides align to TRBD1. The J segment lost 3 bases and the V segment lost 6 bases, leaving 3 bases of the junction unmatched. The CDR3 has 13 amino acids. Germline V lookup: CDR1 MNHEY, CDR2 SVGAGI. CDR3 in DNA: TGTGCCAGCAGGCCGACAGGGACAGATACGCAGTATTTT. Protein product: CASRPTGTDTQYF.

As regards this clonotype: This may stem from a read error, because a much larger clone lies one nucleotide away. The rearrangement uses TRBV5-1 and TRBJ2-3, with 10 bases identical to TRBD2. Germline loops: CDR1 SGHRS, CDR2 YFSETQ. The CDR3 is 16 amino acids. CDR3 protein: CASTLSPSGSGDTQYF. CDR3 coding DNA: TGCGCCAGCACCTTGAGTCCTAGCGGGAGTGGAGATACGCAGTATTTT.

A word on this clonotype: A junction end diverges from the germline sequence, so it may reflect a read error. The rearrangement uses TRBV11-2 and TRBJ2-3; 13 bases line up with TRBD2. The CDR3 sequence is 18 residues long. The germline gives CDR1 SGHAT, CDR2 FQNNGV. This chain's CDR3 is CASCLTTSGRAGRDAEYF. The CDR3 DNA is TGTGCCAGCTGCTTAACTACTAGCGGGAGGGCGGGGCGAGATGCAGAGTATTTT.

Note on this clonotype: One end of the junction fails to match germline, which may point to a read error. Here the CDR3 DNA reads TGTGGCAGCAGCCTGACCCGGACAGCTCAAGAGATCCAGTACTTC. Its translation: CGSSLTRTAQEIQYF. This chain uses TRBV11-2 with TRBJ2-5, with D possibly TRBD1 on 6 matching bases. The CDR3 length is 15 residues. The germline CDR1 and CDR2 sequences are SGHAT and FQNNGV.

This clonotype was seen more than once but under ten times. This sequence joins TRBV7-2 and TRBJ2-3, with D possibly TRBD2 on 5 matching bases. Per the germline V gene, CDR1 is SGHTA and CDR2 is FQGNSA. V shed 1 base and J shed 4 bases, with 9 bases lying between them. The CDR3 totals 14 residues. CDR3 DNA sequence: TGTGCCAGCAGCTTAGAACTAGTGGCAGATACGCAGTATTTT. Residues: CASSLELVADTQYF.

As for this clonotype: At one boundary the junction diverges from the germline segment, which might be a read error. The rearrangement links TRBV6-5 to TRBJ2-2; D is possibly TRBD1 or TRBD2 (6 bases each). CDR3 size: 14 residues. Germline values: CDR1 MNHEY, CDR2 SVGAGI. Here the CDR3 reads CASRANEGRGELIF. In nucleotides, the CDR3 is TGTGCCAGCAGAGCCAATGAAGGTAGGGGGGAGCTGATTTTT.

Regarding this clonotype: No conserved phenylalanine or tryptophan is present at the end of the CDR3, so a read error is the likely explanation. The DNA is left out, because the CDR3 cannot be placed on it with certainty; the CDR3 is given as TCRdb lists it. V is TRBV11-2 and J is TRBJ2-7; TRBD1, the table's D call, lacks a check against the DNA. CDR1 and CDR2 (germline): SGHAT, FQNNGV. The CDR3 extends over 15 residues, inclusive of both ends. The CDR3 loop reads CASSSTGARRYVQNL.

A note on this clonotype: The missing conserved phenylalanine or tryptophan at the end of this CDR3 makes a read error likely. The chain's CDR3 is CASSMGTSLGQYL. CDR3 coding DNA: TGTGCCAGCAGCATGGGGACTAGCTTAGGGCAGTACTTA. The genes are TRBV7-9 and TRBJ2-7; 9 nucleotides align to TRBD2. This CDR3 has 13 amino acids. The germline CDR1 and CDR2 sequences are SEHNR and FQNEAQ (reference sequence). Losses at the gene ends were 5 bases for V and 9 bases for J; bases not matched to a gene: 8.

As regards this clonotype: The junction departs from germline at one end; a sequencing error may be responsible. The chain employs TRBV12-3 or TRBV12-4 and TRBJ2-3, with TRBD1 identical over 7 bases. There are 14 residues in the CDR3. The CDR3 DNA sequence: TGTGCCAGCAGTTTAGGACAGGGCACAGATAAGCAGTATTTT. It codes for CASSLGQGTDKQYF.

This rearrangement joins TRBV6-6 to TRBJ2-7; TRBD2 agrees at 7 bases. CDR1 and CDR2 from the germline V gene are MNHNY and SVGAGI (reference sequence). This CDR3 is 16 amino acids long. V gave up 3 bases and J gave up 12 bases; unmatched junction bases: 20. Here the CDR3 reads CASSYSTPCGSNGLYF. As DNA, the CDR3 is TGTGCCAGCAGTTATAGCACGCCTTGCGGGAGCAACGGGCTGTACTTC.

A word on this clonotype: Germline and junction disagree at one end, which may indicate a read error. The chain uses TRBV5-6 and TRBJ2-1, with TRBD2 matching over 7 bases. The V gene's germline CDR1 is SGHDT and CDR2 YYEEEE. There are 16 residues in the CDR3. The CDR3 reads CASSLGAGRGYNEEFF. The CDR3 coding sequence is TGTGCCAGCAGTTTGGGAGCGGGGCGCGGCTACAATGAGGAGTTCTTC.

The chain carries TRBV6-2 or TRBV6-3 and TRBJ1-2, with D perhaps TRBD1 (6 bases). From germline, CDR1 is MNHEY and CDR2 SVGEGT. The CDR3 spans 16 residues. CDR3 loop: CTTQLSQTGGNYGYTF. The CDR3 DNA sequence: TGTACCACCCAGCTCTCACAGACAGGAGGAAACTATGGCTACACCTTC.

This clonotype was observed many times. The genes are TRBV4-2 and TRBJ2-5; 10 nucleotides agree with TRBD2. Unmatched junction bases numbered 6, after V lost 3 bases and J lost 5 bases. The CDR3 consists of 15 residues. Germline assignment: CDR1 LGHNA and CDR2 YNFKEQ. The CDR3 protein is CASSQRLAGEETQYF. CDR3 DNA sequence: TGTGCCAGCAGCCAGCGGCTAGCGGGGGAGGAGACCCAGTACTTC.

This clonotype ranks as medium-sized. The chain recombines TRBV11-2 with TRBJ2-5; no reliable D call. The CDR3 has 13 residues. The ends were cut back, 6 bases at V and 1 base at J, with 9 bases in the middle. Germline CDR1 reads SGHAT; CDR2 reads FQNNGV. CDR3 coding DNA: TGTGCCAGCAGGGCCGTGGGCCAAGAGACCCAGTACTTC. This gives the protein CASRAVGQETQYF.

This clonotype was counted a single time. An end of the junction differs from the germline gene, which may be a read error. This CDR3 reads CSVGTSYGYSF. The CDR3 nucleotides are TGCAGCGTTGGGACGAGCTATGGCTACAGCTTC. J is TRBJ1-2 and V is TRBV29-1; D not resolved. Germline assignment: CDR1 SQVTM and CDR2 ANQGSEA. The CDR3 spans 11 residues.

In this sample, this clonotype turned up many times. V is TRBV6-1 and J is TRBJ1-5; D ambiguous. Germline-derived CDR1 and CDR2 are MNHNS and SASEGT. The length of the CDR3 is 13 residues. Trimming left V 2 bases short and J 3 bases short, with 5 bases between. The CDR3 nucleotides read TGTGCCAGCAGTGAATTTCTCAATCAGCCCCAGCATTTT. Protein product: CASSEFLNQPQHF.